This paragraph covers one TCR beta chain sequence. The antigen it recognizes is unknown. The CDR3 goes on 3 residues after the read ends, and that part is filled in from the germline J gene. V lost 4 bases and J lost 6 bases, and the count of bases not matched to a germline gene is 4. CDR3 length: 14 amino acids, cysteine to phenylalanine. Only the CDR3 bases that were read are kept: 33 of them, in frame from base 1. This specimen belongs to a study of TET2 disruption in CD19-targeted CAR T cells (dated by TCRdb to 2016 to 2019). Concerning the study at large: The number of samples was determined by the original clinical trial design and by which samples were available, and no additional inclusion criteria were applied. The paper as a whole reports these results and caveats: The conclusions about the patient's CAR T cells were based on extensive analysis of only one subject.

Deep sequencing of the TCR beta chain was done using the immunoSEQ assay. As for how the authors treated the data: Only productive TCR beta rearrangements went into calculating clonotype frequencies. TCRdb took this table from immuneACCESS and kept in-frame rearrangements with V and J called. Such tables lack part of the clones; where checked against another copy, unresolved V genes explain under half of the gap, and the rest is unexplained. V and J calls and clone size come straight from that table; D and trimming were deduced from the DNA. The table of this sample itemizes under 30,000 clones. 1.9% of the sample rests with the top ten. Explained via the paper, the treatment or condition label denotes: autologous CTL019 cells: CD19 CAR with 4-1BB and CD3 zeta domains. TCR zeta and 4-1BB costimulatory signaling domains were built into the CD19 CAR. T cells for CTL019 manufacturing were collected from peripheral blood by means of leukapheresis. The DNeasy Blood and Tissue Kit was used to extract genomic DNA from pre-infusion T cells, peripheral blood, or sorted post-infusion T cells.

This TCR was recovered from a man between 65 and 85 years old with chronic lymphocytic leukemia. The specimen was CD8- CAR+ T cells sorted from cultured blood T cells, collected for CD19 CAR T cell therapy. Per the publication, the cell subset or site label means: CD8-negative CAR-positive T cells from the infusion product. The sequence joins TRBV12-3 or TRBV12-4 to TRBJ1-5, with 9 central nucleotides matching TRBD1. The sequenced part of the CDR3 DNA is TGTGCCAGCAGTTCACAGGGGGCGCCTCAGCCC. It translates to CASSSQGAPQP. The CDR3 reads in full as CASSSQGAPQPQHF.